This TCR beta chain was sequenced in a study of early T cells in non-severe SARS-CoV-2 infection. The CDR3 loop spans 14 amino acids. Germline V gives CDR1 SEHNR, CDR2 FQNEAQ (reference sequence). V was trimmed by 5 bases and J by 3 bases, leaving 10 bases between them. MiXCR, run by TCRdb on the 5' RACE reads, gives a single entry per CDR3 protein. The sample holds fewer than 120,000 distinct CDR3 sequences, roughly 12% seen once. The TCR was taken from an adult who was a healthcare worker with PCR-confirmed SARS-CoV-2 infection or an uninfected control (not recorded which). The material sequenced was whole blood, taken at baseline. The genes are TRBV7-9 and TRBJ2-2; D might be TRBD1 or TRBD2, each matching 5 bases. CDR3 amino acids: CASSRGVDTGELFF. The CDR3 region has the DNA TGTGCCAGCAGCCGAGGGGTGGACACCGGGGAGCTGTTTTTT.